This T cell receptor beta chain is drawn from a study of cytomegalovirus exposure and HLA in healthy donors. Unmatched junction bases numbered 4, after V lost 1 base and J lost 2 bases. The CDR3 spans 16 residues. Germline assignment: CDR1 LNHNV and CDR2 YYDKDF (reference sequence). This clone was found a few times. The PCR contained 60 Vbeta and 13 Jbeta primers. Assay used: immunoSEQ multiplex PCR; TCRdb lists only in-frame clones, some missing. Of roughly 140,000 clones listed, roughly 80% are singletons. Input material: PBMCs. The chain uses TRBV15 and TRBJ2-3, with 9 bases identical to TRBD2. The TCR was taken from a man under 40 in good health and CMV-seropositive. CDR3 in DNA: TGTGCCACCAGCAGAGGGGCGGGACTAGCCACAGATACGCAGTATTTT. Translated, it gives CATSRGAGLATDTQYF.